The 20 T cell receptor beta chains reported below all come from one sample, sequenced in a study of OX40 agonist ivuxolimab in advanced cancers. The method was immunoSEQ multiplex PCR; TCRdb's version includes in-frame clones alone and lacks a portion of them. This table holds 70,000 to 90,000 clones, less than 85% found once. The sample consisted of CD4+ or CD8+ T cells sorted from blood, taken in a trial of the OX40 agonist ivuxolimab. The receptors stem from an adult with an advanced solid tumor such as melanoma, head and neck, liver or kidney cancer.

This chain joins TRBV5-5 and TRBJ1-2, with D hard to call. The germline V gene encodes CDR1 SGHKS and CDR2 YYEKEE (reference sequence). The CDR3 covers 15 residues. V dropped 1 base and J dropped 5 bases, with 15 bases sitting between them. In DNA, the CDR3 is TGTGCCAGCAGCTTGCAGGTTGGCAGTCTATATGGCTACACCTTC. This translates into CASSLQVGSLYGYTF. The full variable domain, rest sourced from reference TRBV5-5 and TRBJ1-2, is DAGVTQSPTHLIKTRGQQVTLRCSPISGHKSVSWYQQVLGQGPQFIFQYYEKEERGRGNFPDRFSARQFPNYSSELNVNALLLGDSALYLCASSLQVGSLYGYTFGSGTRLTVV.

The CDR3 nucleotides are TGTGCCAGCAGCCCCGGGACCAATTCATTCTACGAGCAGTACTTC. It specifies CASSPGTNSFYEQYF. The rearrangement links TRBV7-8 to TRBJ2-7; D possibly uses TRBD1 or TRBD2 (5 bases each). From germline, CDR1 is SGHVS and CDR2 FQNEAQ. This CDR3 comprises 15 residues. V lost 5 bases and J 3 bases, leaving 17 bases between the germline ends.

This clone was counted a few times. This chain connects TRBV30 to TRBJ1-5, with no clear D. This CDR3 spans 12 amino acids. Trimming cost V 3 bases and J 7 bases, with 10 bases left between them. Looked up from germline, CDR1 is GTSNPN and CDR2 is SVGIG (reference sequence). Here the CDR3 DNA reads TGTGCCTGGAGCAATCCCGGGCAGCCCCAGCATTTT. It encodes CAWSNPGQPQHF.

The rearrangement joins TRBV7-6 to TRBJ2-2; unclear D gene. V lost 1 base and J lost 4, with 10 bases in between. The CDR3 sequence is 15 residues long. CDR1 is SGHVS and CDR2 is FNYEAQ in the germline V gene. In nucleotides, the CDR3 is TGTGCCAGCAGCTTAGAACGGGTGGGCACCGGGGAGCTGTTTTTT. It encodes CASSLERVGTGELFF.

V usage is TRBV5-1 and J usage is TRBJ2-7; D might be TRBD1 or TRBD2, each matching 7 bases. CDR3 length equals 12 residues. Per germline, CDR1 SGHRS and CDR2 YFSETQ. The V end lost 7 bases, the J end lost 5 bases, and 13 bases lay between the germline ends. The CDR3 loop is CASGSGGDEQYF. In DNA, the CDR3 is TGCGCCAGCGGTTCAGGGGGGGACGAGCAGTACTTC.

The chain uses TRBV29-1 and TRBJ2-3; D call uncertain. The CDR3 length is 14 residues. V lost 4 bases and J 0 bases, leaving 11 bases between the germline ends. Germline values: CDR1 SQVTM, CDR2 ANQGSEA. CDR3 in amino acids: CSVGPGSSTDTQYF. The CDR3 DNA sequence: TGCAGCGTTGGTCCAGGTTCTAGCACAGATACGCAGTATTTT.

The J gene is TRBJ2-5, the V gene TRBV2, with 10 bases matching TRBD2. The CDR3 runs 13 residues. From germline, CDR1 is SNHLY and CDR2 FYNNEI. J was trimmed by 7 bases and V by 6 bases; bases with no gene match: 5. CDR3 region: CASSRTSGTTQYF. The CDR3 DNA is TGTGCCAGCAGCCGGACTAGCGGAACGACCCAGTACTTC.

This clone was found a few times. This chain uses TRBV19 with TRBJ1-5; D may be TRBD1 (6 bases). V was pared by 3 bases and J by 6 bases, with 15 bases between. This CDR3 is 15 amino acids long. CDR1 LNHDA and CDR2 SQIVND come from the germline V gene (reference sequence). This CDR3 is CASSMIGDRSQPQHF. The CDR3 nucleotides are TGTGCCAGTAGTATGATCGGAGACAGGAGTCAGCCCCAGCATTTT.

The chain employs TRBV6-5 and TRBJ1-3; D may be TRBD1 (5 bases). V lost 2 bases, J lost 7 bases, and 15 bases lay in between. Germline V lookup: CDR1 MNHEY, CDR2 SVGAGI. This CDR3 is built from 15 residues. The CDR3: CASSYRGGQANTIYF. The CDR3 DNA sequence: TGTGCCAGCAGTTACCGTGGAGGACAAGCGAACACCATATATTTT.

The CDR3 DNA reads TGTGCCAGCAGCTTGGATAGAAGCTCCTACAATGAGCAGTTCTTC. It encodes CASSLDRSSYNEQFF. The J gene is TRBJ2-1, the V gene TRBV5-4; D is unresolved. This CDR3 has 15 amino acids. Trimming took 0 bases from V and 0 from J, leaving 7 bases between them. CDR1 is SGHNT and CDR2 is YYREEE in the germline V gene (reference sequence).

J is TRBJ1-1 and V is TRBV11-2; 11 bases map to TRBD1. J lost 3 bases, V lost 3 bases, and 3 bases had no gene match. The CDR3 consists of 15 residues. The germline CDR1 and CDR2 sequences are SGHAT and FQNNGV. The CDR3 is CASSLGQGVDTEAFF. The CDR3, as DNA: TGTGCCAGCAGCTTGGGACAGGGGGTAGACACTGAAGCTTTCTTT.

The V call is TRBV30, the J call TRBJ1-6, with D possibly TRBD1 on 6 matching bases. The germline V gene has CDR1 GTSNPN and CDR2 SVGIG (reference sequence). Trimming removed 3 bases from V and 10 bases from J, with 22 bases in between. The CDR3 runs to 16 residues. The CDR3 here is CAWRPGALGFKSPLHF. The CDR3 DNA follows: TGTGCCTGGAGGCCGGGGGCTCTCGGGTTTAAGTCACCCCTCCACTTT.

V and J are TRBV7-9 and TRBJ1-2, with a possible D match to TRBD1 (6 bases). The germline V gene encodes CDR1 SEHNR and CDR2 FQNEAQ (reference sequence). Trimming left V 2 bases short and J 1 base short, with 14 bases between. CDR3 length equals 16 residues. The CDR3 here is CASSLSGQRGNYGYTF. For the CDR3, the DNA is TGTGCCAGCAGCTTAAGCGGACAGCGCGGTAACTATGGCTACACCTTC.

V and J are TRBV10-3 and TRBJ2-3; D is unclear. With 6 bases removed from V and 3 bases from J, the gap between germline ends came to 4 bases. The CDR3 is 11 residues long. Germline V gene lookup returns CDR1 ENHRY and CDR2 SYGVKD. In DNA, the CDR3 is TGTGCCATCAGCGAGACAGATACGCAGTATTTT. Translating gives CAISETDTQYF.

This chain connects TRBV18 to TRBJ2-1; 12 bases are shared with TRBD2. J was trimmed by 9 bases and V by 3 bases; bases with no gene match: 9. The CDR3 runs 16 residues. Germline V gene sequence: CDR1 KGHSH, CDR2 LQKENI. The CDR3 nucleotides are TGTGCCAGCTCACCCCCTCTAGCGGGGGGGCCTGGTGAGCAGTTCTTC. Protein product: CASSPPLAGGPGEQFF. Full variable domain (remainder filled in from reference TRBV18 and TRBJ2-1): NAGVMQNPRHLVRRRGQEARLRCSPMKGHSHVYWYRQLPEEGLKFMVYLQKENIIDESGMPKERFSAEFPKEGPSILRIQQVVRGDSAAYFCASSPPLAGGPGEQFFGPGTRLTVL.

The rearrangement joins TRBV21-1 to TRBJ2-7; TRBD2 is the table's D call, not checked against the DNA. TRBV21-1 is recorded as a pseudogene. The CDR3 spans 14 residues. This CDR3 reads CASSKRGTGGEQYF. CDR3 coding DNA: TGTGCCAGCAGCAAACGGGGGACGGGAGGCGAGCAGTACTTC.

There are a few counts of this clone. J is TRBJ2-7 and V is TRBV5-5, with D perhaps TRBD1 (5 bases). Germline V gives CDR1 SGHKS, CDR2 YYEKEE (reference sequence). The CDR3 is made up of 14 amino acids. The V gene lost 4 bases and the J gene lost 2 bases, with 13 bases spanning the gap. The CDR3 is CASSRDSSPYEQYF. The CDR3 nucleotides read TGTGCCAGCAGCCGCGACAGTTCACCCTACGAGCAGTACTTC.

The chain employs TRBV5-4 and TRBJ1-1; D gene ambiguous. Trimming shortened V by 4 bases and J by 0 bases, and 13 bases separated the two germline ends. The CDR3 length is 15 residues. The germline V gene encodes CDR1 SGHNT and CDR2 YYREEE (reference sequence). The CDR3 loop reads CASSLSGGVNTEAFF. The CDR3 DNA follows: TGTGCCAGCAGCCTCTCGGGCGGAGTGAACACTGAAGCTTTCTTT. Together with reference TRBV5-4 and TRBJ1-1, the CDR3 gives the full variable domain: ETGVTQSPTHLIKTRGQQVTLRCSSQSGHNTVSWYQQALGQGPQFIFQYYREEENGRGNFPPRFSGLQFPNYSSELNVNALELDDSALYLCASSLSGGVNTEAFFGQGTRLTVV.

This clone was seen only once. This sequence joins TRBV11-2 and TRBJ2-4, with 9 bases matching TRBD2. V dropped 1 base and J dropped 1; count of bases not matched to a gene: 2. In germline, CDR1 is SGHAT, CDR2 FQNNGV. There are 16 residues in the CDR3. The CDR3 here is CASSLVAGGAKNIQYF. CDR3 sequence (DNA): TGTGCCAGCAGCTTAGTGGCGGGAGGGGCCAAAAACATTCAGTACTTC.

The chain carries TRBV9 and TRBJ1-4; D call uncertain. From germline, CDR1 is SGDLS and CDR2 YYNGEE. The CDR3 spans 16 residues. V shed 4 bases and J shed 0 bases, with 13 bases lying between them. CDR3 residues: CASSRGDFATNEKLFF. DNA for the CDR3: TGTGCCAGCAGCCGAGGAGACTTTGCAACTAATGAAAAACTGTTTTTT.